This note documents a single T cell receptor (beta chain) sequence. CDR1 MNHEY and CDR2 SVGAGI come from the germline V gene. The CDR3 totals 14 residues. Trimming took 0 bases from V and 6 from J, leaving 11 bases between them. Original handling: Reference gene primer amplification yielded estimated nucleated cell counts. TCRdb keeps only in-frame clones here, not all; method: immunoSEQ multiplex PCR. For V, J and clone size, that table is used; D and trimming come from the DNA. The sample has 300,000 to 450,000 clones; approximately 89% are singletons. This sample is drawn from a study of blood T cell repertoires in COVID-19. About the study: From the United States, Italy and Spain came samples of acute and convalescent COVID-19.

The V gene is TRBV6-5, the J gene TRBJ1-1; unclear D gene. The origin of this receptor is a man aged 40-49 years in a cohort exposed to, infected with or recovered from COVID-19 (not recorded which). The sample was PBMCs or T cells enriched from blood (not recorded which). Written as DNA, the CDR3 is TGTGCCAGCAGTTACTCCGAAGCGTGGGCTGAAGCTTTCTTT. Translation: CASSYSEAWAEAFF.